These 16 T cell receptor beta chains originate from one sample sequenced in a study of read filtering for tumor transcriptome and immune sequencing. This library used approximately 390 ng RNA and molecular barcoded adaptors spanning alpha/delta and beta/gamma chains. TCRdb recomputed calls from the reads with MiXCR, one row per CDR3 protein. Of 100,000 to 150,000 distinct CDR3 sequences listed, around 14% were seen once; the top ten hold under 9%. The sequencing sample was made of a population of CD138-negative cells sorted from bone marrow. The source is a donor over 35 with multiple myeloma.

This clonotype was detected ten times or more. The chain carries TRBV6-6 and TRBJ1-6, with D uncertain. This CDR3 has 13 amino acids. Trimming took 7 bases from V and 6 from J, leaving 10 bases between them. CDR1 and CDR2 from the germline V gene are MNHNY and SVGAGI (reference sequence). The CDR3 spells CASTASANSPLHF. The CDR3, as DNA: TGTGCCAGCACCGCGAGTGCTAATTCACCCCTCCACTTT.

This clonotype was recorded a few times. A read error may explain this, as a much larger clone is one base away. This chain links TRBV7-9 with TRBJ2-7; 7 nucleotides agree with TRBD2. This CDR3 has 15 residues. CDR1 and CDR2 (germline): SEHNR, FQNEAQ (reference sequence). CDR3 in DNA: TGTGCCAGCAGCCCTTTTGGCGGGAGTACCTACGAGCAGGACTTC. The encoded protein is CASSPFGGSTYEQDF.

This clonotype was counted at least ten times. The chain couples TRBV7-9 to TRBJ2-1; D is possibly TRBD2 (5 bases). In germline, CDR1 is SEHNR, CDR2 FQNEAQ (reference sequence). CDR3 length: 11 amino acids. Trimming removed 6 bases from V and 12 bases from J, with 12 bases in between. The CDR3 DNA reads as TGTGCCAGCAGTCCCGGGGTTCGGCAGTTCTTC. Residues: CASSPGVRQFF.

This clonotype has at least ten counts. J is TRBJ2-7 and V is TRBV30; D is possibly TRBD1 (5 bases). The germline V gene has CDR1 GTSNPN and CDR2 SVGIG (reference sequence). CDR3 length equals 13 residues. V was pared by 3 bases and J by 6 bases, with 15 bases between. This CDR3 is CAWSPRSRAEQYF. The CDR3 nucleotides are TGTGCCTGGAGCCCAAGGTCCAGGGCCGAGCAGTACTTC. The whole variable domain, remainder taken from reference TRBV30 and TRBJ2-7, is SQTIHQWPATLVQPVGSPLSLECTVEGTSNPNLYWYRQAAGRGLQLLFYSVGIGQISSEVPQNLSASRPQDRQFILSSKKLLLSDSGFYLCAWSPRSRAEQYFGPGTRLTVT.

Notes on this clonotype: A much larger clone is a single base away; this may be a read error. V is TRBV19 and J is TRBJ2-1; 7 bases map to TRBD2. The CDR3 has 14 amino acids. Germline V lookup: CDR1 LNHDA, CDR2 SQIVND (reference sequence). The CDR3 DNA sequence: TGTGCCAGTAGTAGGGCTAGCGGAAACAAGGAGCAGTTCTTC. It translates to CASSRASGNKEQFF.

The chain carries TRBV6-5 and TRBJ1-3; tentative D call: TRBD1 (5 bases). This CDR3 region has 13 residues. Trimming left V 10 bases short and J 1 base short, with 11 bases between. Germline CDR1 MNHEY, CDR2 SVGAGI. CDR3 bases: TGTGCCATCTCGGAGGGGTCTGGAAACACCATATATTTT. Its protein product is CAISEGSGNTIYF.

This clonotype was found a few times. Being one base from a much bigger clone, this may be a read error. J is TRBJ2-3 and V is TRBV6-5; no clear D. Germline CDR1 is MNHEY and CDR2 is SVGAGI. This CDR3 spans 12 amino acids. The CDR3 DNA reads TGTGCCAGCAGCCGCGGCACAGATGCGCAGTATTTT. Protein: CASSRGTDAQYF.

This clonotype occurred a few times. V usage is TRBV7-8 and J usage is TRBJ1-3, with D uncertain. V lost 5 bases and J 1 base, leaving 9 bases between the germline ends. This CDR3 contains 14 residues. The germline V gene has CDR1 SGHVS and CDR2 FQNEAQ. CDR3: CASSQAFSGNTIYF. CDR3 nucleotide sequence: TGTGCCAGCAGCCAGGCCTTTTCTGGAAACACCATATATTTT.

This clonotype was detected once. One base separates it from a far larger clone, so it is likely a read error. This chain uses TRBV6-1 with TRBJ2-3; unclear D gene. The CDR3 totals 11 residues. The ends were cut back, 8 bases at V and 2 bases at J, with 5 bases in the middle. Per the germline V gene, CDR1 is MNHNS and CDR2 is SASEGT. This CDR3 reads CASGFTDTQYF. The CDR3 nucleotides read TGTGCCAGCGGTTTCACAGATACGCAGTATTTT.

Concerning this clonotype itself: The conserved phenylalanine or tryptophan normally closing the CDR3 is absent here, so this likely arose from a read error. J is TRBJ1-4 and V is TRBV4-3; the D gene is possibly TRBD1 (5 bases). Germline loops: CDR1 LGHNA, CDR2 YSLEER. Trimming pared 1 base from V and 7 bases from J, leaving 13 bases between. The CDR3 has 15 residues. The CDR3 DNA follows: TGCGCCAGCAGCCAAGCCAGATCCAGGGCTGAAAAACTGTTTCTT. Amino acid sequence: CASSQARSRAEKLFL.

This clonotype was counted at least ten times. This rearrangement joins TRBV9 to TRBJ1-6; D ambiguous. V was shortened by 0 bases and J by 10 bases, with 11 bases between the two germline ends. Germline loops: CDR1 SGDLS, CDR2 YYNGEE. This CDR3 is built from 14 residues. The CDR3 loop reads CASSVGGGSSPLHF. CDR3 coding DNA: TGTGCCAGCAGCGTAGGAGGAGGGTCCTCACCCCTCCACTTT. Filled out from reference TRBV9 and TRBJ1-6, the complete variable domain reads DSGVTQTPKHLITATGQRVTLRCSPRSGDLSVYWYQQSLDQGLQFLIQYYNGEERAKGNILERFSAQQFPDLHSELNLSSLELGDSALYFCASSVGGGSSPLHFGNGTRLTVT.

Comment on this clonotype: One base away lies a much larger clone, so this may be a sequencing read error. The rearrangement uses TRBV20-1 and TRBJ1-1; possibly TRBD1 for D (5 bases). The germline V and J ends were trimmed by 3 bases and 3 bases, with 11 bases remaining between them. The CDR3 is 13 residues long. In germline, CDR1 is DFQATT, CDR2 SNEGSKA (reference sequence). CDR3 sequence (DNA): TGCAGTGCTAGTGCCGAAGGGGACACTGAAGCTTTCTTT. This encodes CSASAEGDTEAFF.

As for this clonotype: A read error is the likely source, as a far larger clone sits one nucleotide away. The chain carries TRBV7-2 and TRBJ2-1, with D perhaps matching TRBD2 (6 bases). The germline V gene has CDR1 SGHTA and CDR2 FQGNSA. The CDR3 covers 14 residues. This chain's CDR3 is CASSLGVSGNEQSF. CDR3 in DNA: TGTGCCAGCAGCTTAGGGGTTAGCGGCAATGAGCAGTCCTTC.

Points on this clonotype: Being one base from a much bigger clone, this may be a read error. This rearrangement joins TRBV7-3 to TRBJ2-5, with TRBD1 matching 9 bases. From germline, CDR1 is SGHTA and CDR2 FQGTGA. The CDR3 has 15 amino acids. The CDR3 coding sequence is TGTGCCGGCAGCTCCGGGACAGGGTCCCAAGAGACCCAGTACTTC. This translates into CAGSSGTGSQETQYF.

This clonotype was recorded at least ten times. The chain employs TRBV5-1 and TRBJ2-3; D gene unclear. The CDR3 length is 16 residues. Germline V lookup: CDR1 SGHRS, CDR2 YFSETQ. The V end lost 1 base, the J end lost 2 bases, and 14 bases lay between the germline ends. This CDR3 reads CASSLFGAYDTDTQYF. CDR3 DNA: TGCGCCAGCAGCTTGTTTGGCGCCTACGACACAGATACGCAGTATTTT.

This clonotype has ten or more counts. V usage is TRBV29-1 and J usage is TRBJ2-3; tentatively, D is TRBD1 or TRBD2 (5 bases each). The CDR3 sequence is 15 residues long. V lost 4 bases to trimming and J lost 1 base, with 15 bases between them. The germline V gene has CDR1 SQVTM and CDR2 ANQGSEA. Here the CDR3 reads CSVVRDPRGTDTQYF. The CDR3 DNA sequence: TGCAGCGTTGTCCGGGACCCGAGGGGCACAGATACGCAGTATTTT.